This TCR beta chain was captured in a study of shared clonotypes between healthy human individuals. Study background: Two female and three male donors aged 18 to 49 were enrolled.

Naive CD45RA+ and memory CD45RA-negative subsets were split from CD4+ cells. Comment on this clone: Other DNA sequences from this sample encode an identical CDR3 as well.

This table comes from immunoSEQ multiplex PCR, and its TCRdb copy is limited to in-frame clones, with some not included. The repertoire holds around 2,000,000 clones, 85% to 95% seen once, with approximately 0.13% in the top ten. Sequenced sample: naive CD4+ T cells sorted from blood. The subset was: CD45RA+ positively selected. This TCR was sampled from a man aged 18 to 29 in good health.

CDR3 residues: CASSYRGGETQYF. CDR3 in DNA: TGTGCCAGCAGCTACAGGGGTGGTGAGACCCAGTACTTC. The chain joins TRBV5-4 to TRBJ2-5, with 7 bases identical to TRBD1. J was trimmed by 5 bases and V by 3 bases; bases with no gene match: 4. This CDR3 spans 13 amino acids. Germline V gene sequence: CDR1 SGHNT, CDR2 YYREEE (reference sequence).